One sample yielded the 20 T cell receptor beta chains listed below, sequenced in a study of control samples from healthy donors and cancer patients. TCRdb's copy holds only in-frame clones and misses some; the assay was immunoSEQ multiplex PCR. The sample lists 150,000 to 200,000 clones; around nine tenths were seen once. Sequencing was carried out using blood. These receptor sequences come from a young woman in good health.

CDR3 protein: CASSLPPRGYTF. The CDR3 region has the DNA TGTGCCAGCAGTTTACCCCCAAGGGGCTACACCTTC. The rearrangement joins TRBV12-3 or TRBV12-4 to TRBJ1-2, with no clear D. Trimming cost V 2 bases and J 8 bases, with 9 bases left between them. CDR3 length: 12 residues.

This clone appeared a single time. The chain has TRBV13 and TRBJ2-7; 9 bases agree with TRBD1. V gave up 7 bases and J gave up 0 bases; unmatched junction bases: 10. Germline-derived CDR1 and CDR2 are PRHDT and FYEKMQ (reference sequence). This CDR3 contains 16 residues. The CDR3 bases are TGTGCCAGCAAGAGATGGACAGGGGATCCCTCCTACGAGCAGTACTTC. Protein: CASKRWTGDPSYEQYF.

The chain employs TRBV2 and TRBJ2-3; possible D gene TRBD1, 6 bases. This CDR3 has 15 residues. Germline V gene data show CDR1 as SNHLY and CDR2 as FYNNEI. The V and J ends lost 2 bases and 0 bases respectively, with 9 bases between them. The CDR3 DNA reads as TGTGCCAGCAGTGAACGGGACATAAGCACAGATACGCAGTATTTT. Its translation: CASSERDISTDTQYF.

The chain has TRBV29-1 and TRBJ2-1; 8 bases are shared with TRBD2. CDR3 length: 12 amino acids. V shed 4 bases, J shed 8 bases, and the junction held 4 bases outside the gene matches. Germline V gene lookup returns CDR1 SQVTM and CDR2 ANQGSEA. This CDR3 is CSVVTGGYEQFF. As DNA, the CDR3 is TGCAGCGTTGTAACGGGAGGGTATGAGCAGTTCTTC.

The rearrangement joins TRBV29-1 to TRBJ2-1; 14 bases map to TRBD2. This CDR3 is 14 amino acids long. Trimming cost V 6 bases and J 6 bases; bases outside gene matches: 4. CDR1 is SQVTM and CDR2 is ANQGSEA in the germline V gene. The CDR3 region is CSVAGLAGVNEQFF. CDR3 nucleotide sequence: TGCAGCGTCGCGGGACTAGCGGGAGTCAATGAGCAGTTCTTC.

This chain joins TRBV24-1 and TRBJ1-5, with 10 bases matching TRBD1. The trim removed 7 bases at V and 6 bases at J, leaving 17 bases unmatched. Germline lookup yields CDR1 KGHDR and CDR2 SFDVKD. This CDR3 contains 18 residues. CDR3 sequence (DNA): TGTGCCACCAGCGACTCGAGGACAGGGGGGATTATTGGTCAGCCCCAGCATTTT. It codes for CATSDSRTGGIIGQPQHF.

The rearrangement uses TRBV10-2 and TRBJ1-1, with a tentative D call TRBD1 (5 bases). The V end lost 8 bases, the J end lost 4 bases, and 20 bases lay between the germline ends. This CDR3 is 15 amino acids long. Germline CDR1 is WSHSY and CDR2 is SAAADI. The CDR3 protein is CASGQGLIGGTEAFF. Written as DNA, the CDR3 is TGCGCCAGCGGGCAGGGCCTGATCGGCGGCACTGAAGCTTTCTTT.

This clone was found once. The CDR3 DNA is TGTGCCAGCAGGACATCGAGGAACTATGGCTACACCTTC. Translation: CASRTSRNYGYTF. The chain combines TRBV19 with TRBJ1-2; the D gene is possibly TRBD1 (5 bases). The V gene lost 9 bases and the J gene lost 2 bases, with 13 bases spanning the gap. The CDR3 sequence is 13 residues long. CDR1 is LNHDA and CDR2 is SQIVND in the germline V gene (reference sequence).

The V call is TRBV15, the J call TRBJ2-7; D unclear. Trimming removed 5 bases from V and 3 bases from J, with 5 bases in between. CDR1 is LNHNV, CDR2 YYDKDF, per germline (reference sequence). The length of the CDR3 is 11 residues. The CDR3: CATSHGYEQYV. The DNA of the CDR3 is TGTGCCACCAGCCACGGCTACGAGCAGTACGTC.

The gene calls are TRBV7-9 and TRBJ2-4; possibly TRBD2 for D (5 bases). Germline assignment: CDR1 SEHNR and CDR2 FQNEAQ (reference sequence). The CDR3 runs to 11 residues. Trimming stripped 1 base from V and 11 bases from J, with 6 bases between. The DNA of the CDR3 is TGTGCCAGCAGCTTAGAGGGAGTTCAGTACTTC. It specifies CASSLEGVQYF. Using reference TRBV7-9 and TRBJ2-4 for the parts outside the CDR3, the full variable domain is DTGVSQNPRHKITKRGQNVTFRCDPISEHNRLYWYRQTLGQGPEFLTYFQNEAQLEKSRLLSDRFSAERPKGSFSTLEIQRTEQGDSAMYLCASSLEGVQYFGAGTRLSVL.

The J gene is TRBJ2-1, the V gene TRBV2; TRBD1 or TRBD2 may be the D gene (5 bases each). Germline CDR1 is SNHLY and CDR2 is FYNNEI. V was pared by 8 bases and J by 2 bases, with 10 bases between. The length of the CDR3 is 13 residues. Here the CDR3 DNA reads TGTGCCAGCCTTCTGGGGGCCTACAATGAGCAGTTCTTC. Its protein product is CASLLGAYNEQFF.

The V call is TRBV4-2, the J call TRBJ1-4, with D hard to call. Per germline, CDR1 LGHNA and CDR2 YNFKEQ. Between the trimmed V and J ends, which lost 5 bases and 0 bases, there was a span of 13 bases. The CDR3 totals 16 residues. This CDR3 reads CASSLTLHTTNEKLFF. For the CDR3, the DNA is TGTGCCAGCAGCTTGACTCTACATACAACTAATGAAAAACTGTTTTTT.

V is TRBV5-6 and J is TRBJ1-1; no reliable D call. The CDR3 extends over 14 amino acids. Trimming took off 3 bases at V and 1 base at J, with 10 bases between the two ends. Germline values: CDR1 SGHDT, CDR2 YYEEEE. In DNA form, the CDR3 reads TGTGCCAGCAGCTCGGAGTGGGGGAACACTGAAGCTTTCTTT. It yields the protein CASSSEWGNTEAFF.

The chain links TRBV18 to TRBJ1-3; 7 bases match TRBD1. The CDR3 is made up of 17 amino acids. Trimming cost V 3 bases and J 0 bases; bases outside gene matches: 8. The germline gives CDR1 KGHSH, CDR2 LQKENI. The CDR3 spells CASSPMGDRLSGNTIYF. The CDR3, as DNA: TGTGCCAGCTCACCGATGGGGGACAGACTCTCTGGAAACACCATATATTTT.

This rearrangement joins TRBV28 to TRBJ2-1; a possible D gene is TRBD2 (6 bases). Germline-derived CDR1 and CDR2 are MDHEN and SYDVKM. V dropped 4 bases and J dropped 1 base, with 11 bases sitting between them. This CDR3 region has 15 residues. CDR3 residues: CASSSGGKSYNEQFF. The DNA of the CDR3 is TGTGCCAGCAGTTCGGGCGGGAAGTCCTACAATGAGCAGTTCTTC.

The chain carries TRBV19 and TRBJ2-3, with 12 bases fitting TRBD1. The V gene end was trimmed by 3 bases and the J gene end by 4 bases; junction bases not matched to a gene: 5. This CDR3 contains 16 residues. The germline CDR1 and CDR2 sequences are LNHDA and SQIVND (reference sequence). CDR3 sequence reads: CASSIAGTGGADTQYF. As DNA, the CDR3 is TGTGCCAGTAGTATCGCCGGGACAGGGGGCGCAGATACGCAGTATTTT.

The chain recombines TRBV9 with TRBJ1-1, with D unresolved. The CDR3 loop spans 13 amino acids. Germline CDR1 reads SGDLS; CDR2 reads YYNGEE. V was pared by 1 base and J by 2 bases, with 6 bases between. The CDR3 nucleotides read TGTGCCAGCAGCGTACAGACCAACACTGAAGCTTTCTTT. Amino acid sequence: CASSVQTNTEAFF.

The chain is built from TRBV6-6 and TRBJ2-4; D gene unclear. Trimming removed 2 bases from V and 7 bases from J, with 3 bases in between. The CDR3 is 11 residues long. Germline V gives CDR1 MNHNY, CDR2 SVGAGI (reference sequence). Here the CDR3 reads CASSYGNIQYF. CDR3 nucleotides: TGTGCCAGCAGTTACGGGAACATTCAGTACTTC.

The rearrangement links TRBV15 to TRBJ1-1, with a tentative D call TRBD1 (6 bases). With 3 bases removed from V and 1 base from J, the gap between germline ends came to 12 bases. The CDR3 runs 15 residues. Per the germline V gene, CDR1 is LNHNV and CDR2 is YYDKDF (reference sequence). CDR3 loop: CATSRERDTNTEAFF. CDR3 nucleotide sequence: TGTGCCACCAGCAGGGAACGGGACACGAACACTGAAGCTTTCTTT.

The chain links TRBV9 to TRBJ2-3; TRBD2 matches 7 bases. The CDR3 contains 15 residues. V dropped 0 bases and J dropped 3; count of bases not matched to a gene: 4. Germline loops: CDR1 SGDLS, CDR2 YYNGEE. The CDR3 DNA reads TGTGCCAGCAGCGTAGCGGGAGGCTGGACAGATACGCAGTATTTT. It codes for CASSVAGGWTDTQYF.